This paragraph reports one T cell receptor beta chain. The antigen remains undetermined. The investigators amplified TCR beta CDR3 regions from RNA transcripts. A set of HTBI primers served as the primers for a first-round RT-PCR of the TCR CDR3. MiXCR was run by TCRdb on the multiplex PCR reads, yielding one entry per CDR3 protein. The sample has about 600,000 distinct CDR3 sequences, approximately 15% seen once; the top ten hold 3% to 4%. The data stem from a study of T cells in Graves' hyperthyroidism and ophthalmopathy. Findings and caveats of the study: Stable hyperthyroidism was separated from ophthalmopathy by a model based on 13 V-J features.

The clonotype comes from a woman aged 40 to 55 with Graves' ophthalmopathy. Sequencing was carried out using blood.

Written as DNA, the CDR3 is TGTGCCAGCAGTGATCGACAGGGAAAGCAGCAGTTCTTC. Translated, it gives CASSDRQGKQQFF. V is TRBV7-3 and J is TRBJ2-1; 7 bases fit TRBD1. The junction had 10 bases not matched to a gene; V was cut back by 6 bases and J by 11 bases. Germline values: CDR1 SGHTA, CDR2 FQGTGA. This CDR3 is 13 amino acids long.